This T cell receptor beta chain was obtained from a study of cytomegalovirus exposure and HLA in healthy donors. Study findings and constraints: In a later analysis, a missense DCLRE1C variant was linked to TCR beta V- and J-gene trimming.

Note on this clone: The antigen remains unidentified.

The CDR3 extends over 13 amino acids. Germline V gene lookup returns CDR1 SGHNT and CDR2 YENEEA. V gave up 5 bases and J gave up 2 bases, with 9 bases separating them. Primers included in the PCR were 60 Vbeta and 13 Jbeta primers. Sequencing used immunoSEQ multiplex PCR; TCRdb keeps in-frame clones, though not all of them. The table shows about 280,000 clones, with 80% to 90% occurring only once. This sequence originates from a woman between 18 and 29 years old in good health and CMV-seronegative. The specimen was PBMCs. The chain uses TRBV11-3 and TRBJ1-1; D unresolved. For the CDR3, the DNA is TGTGCCAGCAGCATAGGAGGAAACACTGAAGCTTTCTTT. It specifies CASSIGGNTEAFF.